A selection of T cell receptor beta chains follows, all from one sample in a study of response to subunit inactivated influenza vaccine. TCRdb processed the RT-PCR reads anew with MiXCR; each CDR3 protein has one entry. The table records around 760,000 distinct CDR3 sequences, approximately 15% of them present only once. Sequencing used PBMCs from blood, obtained roughly 2 weeks before vaccination. The receptor set was obtained from a man aged 45-65 years who received an inactivated influenza vaccine. Both conserved end residues are part of each CDR3. Fields, in order: CDR3 protein, J gene, V gene.

CDR3: CASSADRAAEQFF; J: TRBJ2-1; V: TRBV7-7
CDR3: CASSLARRGTEAFF; J: TRBJ1-1; V: TRBV7-2
CDR3: CAITGTGDRTDTQYF; J: TRBJ2-3; V: TRBV2
CDR3: CASSTGRLAGGTDTQYF; J: TRBJ2-3; V: TRBV5-1
CDR3: CASGAGAQTGELFF; J: TRBJ2-2; V: TRBV7-8
CDR3: CSVFTGTGANVLTF; J: TRBJ2-6; V: TRBV29-1
CDR3: CASSQPLGYEQYF; J: TRBJ2-7; V: TRBV14
CDR3: CAISKGSEQFF; J: TRBJ2-1; V: TRBV10-3
CDR3: CATSDSGGGLGNEQFF; J: TRBJ2-1; V: TRBV24-1
CDR3: CASSLWGVTDTQYF; J: TRBJ2-3; V: TRBV5-1
CDR3: CASSQTRGINEKLFF; J: TRBJ1-4; V: TRBV7-4
CDR3: CASTLGQGAGETQYF; J: TRBJ2-5; V: TRBV12-3/TRBV12-4
CDR3: CASSLEGASAGELFF; J: TRBJ2-2; V: TRBV7-6
CDR3: CASSLSRGFNTGELFF; J: TRBJ2-2; V: TRBV5-1
CDR3: CASSQVGDEQFF; J: TRBJ2-1; V: TRBV3-1
CDR3: CASSQDVWRGYEQYF; J: TRBJ2-7; V: TRBV4-1
CDR3: CASSLVDWETQYF; J: TRBJ2-5; V: TRBV7-2
CDR3: CASSRTSGGFVEQFF; J: TRBJ2-1; V: TRBV5-5
CDR3: CASSWLAGEPKGLYEQYF; J: TRBJ2-7; V: TRBV6-2/TRBV6-3
CDR3: CASSPHGDTEAFF; J: TRBJ1-1; V: TRBV18
CDR3: CASSRDSTYEQYF; J: TRBJ2-7; V: TRBV5-1
CDR3: CASSTRDTGGKLFF; J: TRBJ1-4; V: TRBV18
CDR3: CSATTGDIEAFF; J: TRBJ1-1; V: TRBV20-1
CDR3: CASKGGPSEKLFF; J: TRBJ1-4; V: TRBV3-1
CDR3: CASSYSGTAGYGYTF; J: TRBJ1-2; V: TRBV6-2/TRBV6-3
CDR3: CASSYSDRGTYEQYF; J: TRBJ2-7; V: TRBV6-5